One sample yielded the 24 T cell receptor beta chains listed below, sequenced in a study of early T cells in non-severe SARS-CoV-2 infection. TCRdb reanalysed the 5' RACE reads using MiXCR and keeps one entry per CDR3 protein. The table has roughly 71,000 distinct CDR3 sequences, about 12% seen once. Material: whole blood. These receptor sequences come from an adult who was a healthcare worker with PCR-confirmed SARS-CoV-2 infection or an uninfected control (not recorded which).

This clonotype was recorded many times. The chain uses TRBV5-4 and TRBJ2-4; D may be TRBD1 or TRBD2 (6 bases each). This CDR3 region has 14 residues. The V end lost 4 bases, the J end lost 6 bases, and 14 bases lay between the germline ends. Germline values: CDR1 SGHNT, CDR2 YYREEE (reference sequence). The CDR3 sequence is CASSPPGGLNIQYF. CDR3 sequence (DNA): TGTGCCAGCAGCCCGCCCGGGGGCCTAAACATTCAGTACTTC.

The chain recombines TRBV9 with TRBJ2-1, with a tentative D call TRBD2 (5 bases). The germline V and J ends were trimmed by 0 bases and 7 bases, with 11 bases remaining between them. In germline, CDR1 is SGDLS, CDR2 YYNGEE. There are 14 residues in the CDR3. The CDR3 nucleotides are TGTGCCAGCAGCGTAGGCTTTCGGGGTAATGAGCAGTTCTTC. Translation gives CASSVGFRGNEQFF.

The rearrangement uses TRBV2 and TRBJ2-7, with 9 bases identical to TRBD1. The CDR3 spans 14 residues. With V trimmed by 6 bases and J by 7 bases, 10 bases remained unmatched. Germline V lookup: CDR1 SNHLY, CDR2 FYNNEI. The CDR3 loop is CASRSGQGIQEQYF. DNA of the CDR3: TGTGCCAGCAGATCTGGACAGGGGATCCAAGAGCAGTACTTC.

V is TRBV18 and J is TRBJ2-7; D is uncertain. The CDR3 extends over 14 amino acids. Germline values: CDR1 KGHSH, CDR2 LQKENI. V lost 6 bases and J lost 0, with 12 bases in between. CDR3 sequence: CASSRDPSSYEQYF. CDR3 bases: TGTGCCAGCTCCCGAGACCCTAGCTCCTACGAGCAGTACTTC.

This clonotype was recorded many times. The chain combines TRBV29-1 with TRBJ1-2; tentatively, D is TRBD1 (5 bases). V was cut by 1 base and J by 8 bases, with 14 bases left in between. Germline V lookup: CDR1 SQVTM, CDR2 ANQGSEA. CDR3 length: 13 amino acids. The CDR3 coding sequence is TGCAGCGTTGAAGTCGACAGCAGTAGGGGCTACACCTTC. Translation: CSVEVDSSRGYTF.

In this sample, this clonotype turned up many times. The J gene is TRBJ1-3, the V gene TRBV11-2, with D unresolved. This CDR3 region has 15 residues. V dropped 3 bases and J dropped 0 bases, with 9 bases sitting between them. Germline loops: CDR1 SGHAT, CDR2 FQNNGV. The CDR3 nucleotides read TGTGCCAGCAGCTTCACGGGCGTCTCTGGAAACACCATATATTTT. Protein product: CASSFTGVSGNTIYF.

The CDR3 loop is CASSQGLAGGPSGELFF. In nucleotides, the CDR3 is TGCGCCAGCAGCCAGGGTCTAGCGGGAGGGCCTTCCGGGGAGCTGTTTTTT. The chain recombines TRBV4-3 with TRBJ2-2; TRBD2 matches at 12 bases. Germline assignment: CDR1 LGHNA and CDR2 YSLEER. The CDR3 spans 17 residues. The V and J ends lost 3 bases and 6 bases, in that order; junction bases with no gene match: 8.

The chain combines TRBV7-2 with TRBJ2-7; D perhaps matches TRBD1 (6 bases). V shed 2 bases and J shed 3 bases, with 11 bases lying between them. In germline, CDR1 is SGHTA, CDR2 FQGNSA. This CDR3 contains 14 residues. The CDR3 DNA follows: TGTGCCAGCAGCTTAACAGGGATAAACTACGAGCAGTACTTC. It is translated as CASSLTGINYEQYF.

The chain links TRBV6-5 to TRBJ1-4; D ambiguous. The CDR3 length is 14 residues. The germline gives CDR1 MNHEY, CDR2 SVGAGI. V was pared by 0 bases and J by 8 bases, with 10 bases between. The CDR3 spells CASSYSWEIEKLFF. DNA of the CDR3: TGTGCCAGCAGTTACTCATGGGAAATCGAAAAACTGTTTTTT.

This clonotype was picked up many times. The chain employs TRBV6-2 or TRBV6-3 and TRBJ2-7; D is uncertain. CDR1 MNHEY and CDR2 SVGEGT come from the germline V gene. Trimming took 7 bases from V and 3 from J, leaving 10 bases between them. This CDR3 is built from 12 residues. For the CDR3, the DNA is TGTGCCAGCATGGACGCGAACTACGAGCAGTACTTC. Translation gives CASMDANYEQYF.

This clonotype was counted ten times or more. This rearrangement joins TRBV4-2 to TRBJ2-7; D ambiguous. From germline, CDR1 is LGHNA and CDR2 YNFKEQ. CDR3 length: 15 amino acids. Trimming removed 1 base from V and 0 bases from J, with 10 bases in between. The CDR3 DNA reads as TGTGCCAGCAGCCAAGGTCCGTCTTTCTCCTACGAGCAGTACTTC. It encodes CASSQGPSFSYEQYF.

This clonotype has a count of ten or more. V usage is TRBV20-1 and J usage is TRBJ2-1, with unresolved D. V lost 1 base and J lost 0, with 7 bases in between. The CDR3 sequence is 14 residues long. Germline CDR1 reads DFQATT; CDR2 reads SNEGSKA (reference sequence). CDR3 bases: TGCAGTGCTAGAGCGGGTGTCTCCTACAATGAGCAGTTCTTC. Its translation is CSARAGVSYNEQFF.

The chain joins TRBV19 to TRBJ2-7; no clear D. The length of the CDR3 is 11 residues. Germline V gene data show CDR1 as LNHDA and CDR2 as SQIVND (reference sequence). V lost 1 base and J lost 6, with 4 bases in between. CDR3 in amino acids: CASSIGPEQYF. The CDR3 DNA reads TGTGCCAGTAGTATAGGCCCCGAGCAGTACTTC.

This clonotype has ten or more counts. The V and J genes are TRBV9 and TRBJ1-5; D not resolved. CDR1 SGDLS and CDR2 YYNGEE come from the germline V gene. The CDR3 totals 13 residues. V lost 0 bases and J 1 base, leaving 2 bases between the germline ends. The CDR3 nucleotides read TGTGCCAGCAGCGTAGGCAGCAATCAGCCCCAGCATTTT. This gives the protein CASSVGSNQPQHF.

This clonotype was observed once. The chain uses TRBV15 and TRBJ2-5; the D is unclear. The CDR3 is 16 amino acids. V lost 4 bases and J lost 0, with 15 bases in between. In germline, CDR1 is LNHNV, CDR2 YYDKDF (reference sequence). CDR3 protein: CATSTPLSRDQETQYF. In DNA form, the CDR3 reads TGTGCCACCAGCACCCCACTCAGTAGGGACCAAGAGACCCAGTACTTC.

The table lists this clonotype with many counts. The chain joins TRBV19 to TRBJ1-6; D is unclear. The CDR3 covers 16 residues. Germline lookup yields CDR1 LNHDA and CDR2 SQIVND (reference sequence). The germline V and J ends were trimmed by 3 bases and 2 bases, with 11 bases remaining between them. CDR3 sequence (DNA): TGTGCCAGTAGTATCCAAGGGAGCGCCTATAATTCACCCCTCCACTTT. Translated, it gives CASSIQGSAYNSPLHF.

The table lists this clonotype with a few counts. V gene TRBV6-1 combines with J gene TRBJ1-4, with 7 nucleotides matching TRBD1. This CDR3 is built from 17 residues. V trimming: 4 bases; J trimming: 0 bases; junction bases outside the gene matches: 8. Per the germline V gene, CDR1 is MNHNS and CDR2 is SASEGT. The DNA for the CDR3 is TGTGCCAGCAGTGGGACAGGAGGGTTCTCAACTAATGAAAAACTGTTTTTT. Amino acids: CASSGTGGFSTNEKLFF.

This chain links TRBV19 with TRBJ2-1; D gene unclear. Germline V gene sequence: CDR1 LNHDA, CDR2 SQIVND (reference sequence). The V end was cut by 1 base, the J end by 3 bases, with 10 bases between. The CDR3 is made up of 15 amino acids. DNA for the CDR3: TGTGCCAGTAGTATAGGCTCGCGTGTCTACAATGAGCAGTTCTTC. Translated: CASSIGSRVYNEQFF. Drawing the rest from reference TRBV19 and TRBJ2-1, the complete variable domain is DGGITQSPKYLFRKEGQNVTLSCEQNLNHDAMYWYRQDPGQGLRLIYYSQIVNDFQKGDIAEGYSVSREKKESFPLTVTSAQKNPTAFYLCASSIGSRVYNEQFFGPGTRLTVL.

This clonotype was detected a few times. The chain couples TRBV14 to TRBJ2-6, with a possible D match to TRBD1 (5 bases). Germline V CDR1 and CDR2: SGHDN, FVKESK. There are 15 residues in the CDR3. Trimming took off 2 bases at V and 3 bases at J, with 8 bases between the two ends. DNA of the CDR3: TGTGCCAGCAGCCAACAGGGTCGTGGGGCCAACGTCCTGACTTTC. Its protein product is CASSQQGRGANVLTF.

This clonotype occurred a few times. The CDR3 loop is CASSSLLAGPTQYF. CDR3 nucleotides: TGTGCCAGCAGCTCCCTACTAGCGGGTCCTACGCAGTATTTT. V gene TRBV5-4 combines with J gene TRBJ2-3; 9 bases match TRBD2. CDR3 length: 14 amino acids. CDR1 SGHNT and CDR2 YYREEE come from the germline V gene (reference sequence). Germline trimming cut 3 bases from V and 8 bases from J; bases unmatched to any gene: 7. The full variable domain, rest sourced from reference TRBV5-4 and TRBJ2-3, is ETGVTQSPTHLIKTRGQQVTLRCSSQSGHNTVSWYQQALGQGPQFIFQYYREEENGRGNFPPRFSGLQFPNYSSELNVNALELDDSALYLCASSSLLAGPTQYFGPGTRLTVL.

This clonotype was detected a few times. This sequence joins TRBV18 and TRBJ1-6, with D possibly matching TRBD1 (6 bases). V was cut by 3 bases and J by 7 bases, with 7 bases left in between. This CDR3 has 13 amino acids. CDR1 is KGHSH, CDR2 LQKENI, per germline. The CDR3 region is CASSPRGNSPLHF. DNA of the CDR3: TGTGCCAGCTCACCGAGGGGGAATTCACCCCTCCACTTT. Looking up the rest from reference TRBV18 and TRBJ1-6 gives the full variable domain: NAGVMQNPRHLVRRRGQEARLRCSPMKGHSHVYWYRQLPEEGLKFMVYLQKENIIDESGMPKERFSAEFPKEGPSILRIQQVVRGDSAAYFCASSPRGNSPLHFGNGTRLTVT.

This clonotype was seen at least ten times. The chain links TRBV7-2 to TRBJ2-3, with D possibly matching TRBD2 (5 bases). Germline loops: CDR1 SGHTA, CDR2 FQGNSA. V shed 10 bases and J shed 11 bases, with 28 bases lying between them. The CDR3 is 15 amino acids. The chain's CDR3 is CATTPRTGYPGGQYF. The CDR3 region has the DNA TGTGCCACCACCCCTAGGACGGGGTACCCTGGCGGGCAGTATTTT.

V is TRBV7-2 and J is TRBJ1-4; D not resolved. There are 13 residues in the CDR3. CDR1 is SGHTA, CDR2 FQGNSA, per germline. The V and J ends lost 1 base and 8 bases respectively, with 8 bases between them. CDR3 sequence reads: CASSLVQAEKLFF. CDR3 sequence (DNA): TGTGCCAGCAGCTTAGTGCAGGCCGAAAAACTGTTTTTT. The full variable domain, with the rest looked up from reference TRBV7-2 and TRBJ1-4, is GAGVSQSPSNKVTEKGKDVELRCDPISGHTALYWYRQSLGQGLEFLIYFQGNSAPDKSGLPSDRFSAERTGGSVSTLTIQRTQQEDSAVYLCASSLVQAEKLFFGSGTQLSVL.

This clonotype occurred many times. CDR3 coding DNA: TGTGCCAGCAGGCGCAGGGGTATCGGGAATTCACCCCTCCACTTT. Its protein product is CASRRRGIGNSPLHF. The V and J genes are TRBV6-5 and TRBJ1-6, with a possible D match to TRBD1 (6 bases). The germline V gene has CDR1 MNHEY and CDR2 SVGAGI. This CDR3 region has 15 residues. The germline V and J ends were trimmed by 6 bases and 7 bases, with 16 bases remaining between them.